This entry is about one T cell receptor (beta chain). This record belongs to a study of shared clonotypes between healthy human individuals. Each subset's genomic DNA was split evenly across several immunoSEQ plates. PBMC DNA, left unsorted, was sequenced on ten immunoSEQ deep assay plates. TCRdb's copy holds only in-frame clones and misses some; the assay was immunoSEQ multiplex PCR. The sample consists of about 470,000 clones, roughly 80% of them appearing once. Genomic DNA of unsorted samples came from tens of millions of PBMCs. The clonotype was recovered from a woman aged 40 to 55 in good health. Some clones in this sample may be carry-over from other donors' samples. Sequencing was carried out using PBMCs.

CDR3 in DNA: TGTGCCAGCAGGATCGAGGAAAGCTATGGCTACACCTTC. This codes for CASRIEESYGYTF. The rearrangement links TRBV28 to TRBJ1-2; D is undetermined. Trimming pared 6 bases from V and 4 bases from J, leaving 12 bases between. Germline V lookup: CDR1 MDHEN, CDR2 SYDVKM. This CDR3 has 13 residues.